This T cell receptor (beta chain) was identified in a study of CD8 T cells in Susac syndrome. Unmatched junction bases numbered 7, after V lost 1 base and J lost 3 bases. Germline V lookup: CDR1 SQVTM, CDR2 ANQGSEA. CDR3 length equals 15 residues. An amount of RNA that ranged from 0.5 to 1 ug was reverse transcribed with random hexamers. TCRdb reprocessed the immunoSEQ multiplex PCR reads via MiXCR and lists one record per CDR3 protein. The sample holds 95,000 to 150,000 distinct CDR3 sequences, 96% seen once. The TEMRA cells underwent FACS enrichment, while the CD8+ and CD4+ T cells underwent negative isolation.

The sequenced material came from CD4+ T cells from PBMCs. V is TRBV29-1 and J is TRBJ2-5; 8 positions match TRBD2. This receptor was taken from a human donor with Susac syndrome. The CDR3 sequence: CSVEGGSGGEETQYF. Written as DNA, the CDR3 is TGCAGCGTTGAAGGCGGGTCGGGAGGGGAAGAGACCCAGTACTTC.